This T cell receptor beta chain was recorded in a study of cytomegalovirus exposure and HLA in healthy donors (dated by TCRdb to between 2016 and 2019). Broadly, across the study: In an earlier analysis of several hundred of the donors, under 300 Gb of sequence data and roughly 100 million unique TCR beta sequences from roughly 190 million T cells were reported. An early release covering roughly 600 HLA-typed donors comprised roughly 300 gigabases of sequencing data and roughly 86 million unique TCR sequences. The genetic ancestry cluster associated with self-reported Caucasian donors included about four fifths of the 398 genotyped donors. The study was designed to test whether signatures of past pathogen exposure could be identified by cataloging public T cell receptors. The study used immunosequencing to profile the T cell repertoires of approximately 690 subjects and linked those repertoires to cytomegalovirus serostatus. Along with the roughly 700-subject first cohort, a separate validation cohort of over 90 different subjects was used. To predict cytomegalovirus infection status, the study combined high-throughput TCR immunosequencing, statistical association of individual TCRs with disease status, and machine learning. To study patterns of TCR occurrence, a later analysis re-analyzed previously published TCR beta repertoires from several hundred donors and added high-resolution HLA genotyping. Rather than drawing on any new phenotypic data, the later analysis identified candidate immune exposures from TCR beta sequences and the way those sequences occurred across donors. An earlier analysis of about 620 of the donors applied high-throughput TCR beta sequencing to assess whether each TCR beta V gene segment acted as functional or pseudogenic. Donor age, sex, ethnicity and CMV serostatus were compiled together with the repertoire data. A later genetic analysis used genome-wide SNP genotypes for about three fifths of the 666 donors, treating that subset as a discovery cohort. All discovery cohort repertoires had been generated on a single sequencing platform. Both class I and class II loci were covered by HLA typing, at four-digit resolution. The number of typed donors differed by locus: about 620-630 for A, B, C, DRB1 and DQB1; some 540 for DQA1; approximately 600 for DPA1; and roughly 490 for DPB1. Four or five DR-DQ haplotypes were handled as single units for association and clustering because linkage in the cohort was strong. Among around 400 genotyped donors of the cohort, an average of about 220,000 unique TCR beta nucleotide sequences was sequenced per donor, of which 15% to 20% were non-productive.

With regard to this clone: Its antigen is currently not known. Base qualities are missing; no much larger clone stands one base away.

From its cysteine to its phenylalanine, the CDR3 spans 15 amino acids. Only the CDR3 portion is preserved as DNA: 45 bases, with reading frame beginning at the first base. The germline V gene sets CDR1 to SQVTM and CDR2 to ANQGSEA. The library relied on the immunoSEQ multiplex PCR assay. For the multiplex PCR, a mixture combining 60 forward primers for TCR Vbeta segments and 13 reverse primers for TCR Jbeta segments was used. The CDR3 region of rearranged TCR beta genes was amplified from genomic DNA by a multiplex PCR assay. On the Illumina HiSeq System, the amplified TCR beta libraries were sequenced as 87-base-pair reads. Turning to the authors' computational methods: In a later analysis, tens of millions of unique TCR beta chains were counted across the 500 to 700 repertoires, and approximately 11 million of these chains were shared by at least two donors. Raw reads were error-corrected and collapsed into unique sequences with a nearest-neighbor algorithm that merged closely related sequences to remove PCR and sequencing errors. CDR3 sequences were aligned to IMGT reference sequences to assign V, D and J gene segments. Each retained sequence needed at least a six-nucleotide match to both a V gene segment and a J gene segment. Rearrangements were called productive when the CDR3 lacked stop codons and stayed in frame with V and J; all others were non-productive. Following IMGT convention, CDR3 was defined as the stretch from the second conserved V-encoded cysteine to the conserved J-encoded phenylalanine. The earlier analysis of 500 to 750 of the donors excluded any sequence lacking an unambiguous match to a single V gene segment. In an earlier analysis of around 590 of the donors, a V segment was called functional when productive rearrangements were above 56.7%, and segregating when the standard deviation between donors exceeded 5%. A statistical classification framework was developed to diagnose cytomegalovirus status using the catalog of TCR beta chain sequences. In a later analysis, TCR nucleotide sequences were compared against IMGT/GENE-DB human TR gene sequences so that V and J genes could be assigned. Using the TCRdist pipeline, a later analysis assigned CDR3 sequences along with most-parsimonious VDJ recombination scenarios. In a later analysis, every TCR beta chain was defined by the combination of its CDR3 amino acid sequence and its V-gene family, and reads without a unique V-gene family were dropped. To address suspected cross-contamination and a sequencing artifact, a later analysis removed a few hundred highly shared, low-generation-probability nucleotide sequences. For each public chain, a later analysis derived a clonal expansion index from normalized ranks of inferred template counts within each repertoire. A later analysis computed generation probabilities with a VDJ recombination model fitted to out-of-frame rearrangements, and checked the results against IGoR. In a later analysis, TCR-TCR, TCR-HLA and TCR-CMV co-occurrence was scored with hypergeometric tests, and a repertoire-size bias correction was applied to TCR pairs. False discovery rates were estimated in a later analysis by permuting HLA or CMV assignments 20 times. A later analysis grouped co-occurring TCRs with DBSCAN, adding TCRdist sequence similarity when clustering within HLA-allele-positive subsets. For co-occurrence clustering, repertoires with fewer than 30,000 or more than 120,000 public chains were excluded, along with a handful of repertoires with anomalous nucleotide sharing. Here the immuneACCESS table is served through TCRdb, limited to in-frame sequences with V and J called. Missing clones are a known gap in these copies; in checked studies unresolved V genes cover under half, and the rest lacks a known reason. That table is the source of V, J and clone size, and D and trimming were worked out from the DNA. This sample has 75,000 to 95,000 clones in its table, and less than 80% of those were observed once. The ten most abundant clones make up approximately 21% of the sample.

On the study overall, not on this receptor specifically: At a false discovery rate of 0.05, a later analysis linked under 20,000 TCR beta sequences to specific HLA alleles. A further reported finding was that TCR beta sequences accurately predicted the HLA-A and HLA-B alleles for most subjects in the first cohort. A later analysis found that TCR association rates varied across HLA loci, with DRB1 alleles showing the most associated TCRs and HLA-C alleles the fewest. Correlated functional status among segregating V segments might reflect linkage disequilibrium, but an unknown experimental factor could not be ruled out. A later genetic analysis associated a missense DCLRE1C variant with V-gene and J-gene trimming of TCR beta chains, and an independent cohort replicated the association. According to a later genetic analysis, donors in an Asian-associated ancestry cluster had fewer N-insertions in productive TCRs than the approximately 670-donor mean. A few of the identified cytomegalovirus-associated TCR beta chains were confirmed in vitro to be specific for cytomegalovirus antigens. In a later analysis, HLA-associated TCR beta chains showed more clonal expansion and lower generation probabilities than non-associated chains that were equally common. The authors suggested that the approach could potentially be generalized to other disease states and immunological phenotypes. A later analysis reported that several top co-occurrence clusters appeared linked to parvovirus B19, influenza, CMV and Epstein-Barr virus. In an earlier analysis of a few hundred of the donors, most TCR beta V segments were observed in productive rearrangements about 90% or about 30% of the time, broadly matching IMGT annotations. Across donors, most TCR sequences were observed very rarely, whereas some public TCRs were present in many individuals. The earlier analysis of nearly 600 of the donors excluded 15 to 20 rarely observed V segments, including chromosome 9 orphons, because counts were too low. For the cohort, immune exposure information was limited to CMV serostatus. Cytomegalovirus status was reported to be diagnosed by the classifier with high specificity and sensitivity in both the original and validation cohorts. A cluster of highly shared sequence variants was judged likely to be a technical artifact of the sequencing pipeline. Most CMV-associated TCR beta chains appeared to be HLA-restricted in a later analysis, and the HLA associations seemed to be driven largely by CMV exposure. Some IMGT-functional V segments, including TRBV6-2 and TRBV6-3, could not be distinguished by the 87-base-pair reads and were therefore excluded. Assigning TCR associations to individual alleles was difficult when HLA alleles, especially DR and DQ, strongly co-occurred. In the study, 150 to 200 TCR beta chains were listed as associated with cytomegalovirus. Because HLA typing was missing for some donors at each locus, association tests included only the typed subset. Sequencing depth was assumed to be roughly uniform across donors in the presence/absence analyses, though that assumption may not hold. Only TCR beta chains were sequenced in this cohort, and the absence of alpha or paired-chain data limited detectable features.

The cohort was made up of 500 to 850 healthy bone marrow donors. At the time of sampling, all cohort members were nominally healthy, though unrecorded immune exposures were likely present. The donor was CMV seropositive and was included in the group of 250 to 350 seropositive cohort members. Every donor gave a peripheral blood sample, and the peripheral blood mononuclear cells from that sample were used for TCR beta sequencing. Genomic DNA extraction from the blood cell samples was performed with the Qiagen DNeasy Blood Extraction Kit. The V and J segments used are TRBV29-1 and TRBJ2-5; the junction holds 7 bases that match TRBD1. Matching the DNA end better, TRBJ2-7 makes the J call doubtful. The clonotype originates from a woman between 50 and 59 years old in good health and CMV-seropositive. The sequenced sample was PBMCs. The DNA sequence is TGCAGCGTCGCCCGGTCCGGACAGGTACCCTTCGAGCAGTACTTC. Its protein is CSVARSGQVPFEQYF.